The T cell receptor beta chain described here comes from a study of cytomegalovirus exposure and HLA in healthy donors. TCRdb's table, derived via immunoSEQ multiplex PCR, lists solely in-frame clones and lacks some. The sample has 200,000 to 300,000 clones, approximately 83% seen once. CDR1 and CDR2 (germline): SGDLS, YYNGEE. Trimming at V came to 0 bases and at J to 5 bases, leaving 3 bases not matched to a gene. The CDR3 runs 15 residues. This clone was observed once. The clonotype was recovered from a woman aged 25 to 39 in good health and CMV-seropositive. Sequencing input: PBMCs. The V and J genes are TRBV9 and TRBJ2-3; 10 bases map to TRBD2. The CDR3 DNA follows: TGTGCCAGCAGCGTAGCAGCGGGAGGGATAGATACGCAGTATTTT. It encodes CASSVAAGGIDTQYF.